These 2 T cell receptor beta chains were all obtained from the same sample, sequenced in a study of T cell responses to AZD1222 COVID-19 vaccine. TCRdb's table, derived via immunoSEQ multiplex PCR, lists solely in-frame clones and lacks some. This repertoire shows 150,000 to 200,000 clones, 92% found once; its top ten account for around 1.3%. Sequencing was performed on peripheral blood, taken 28 days after the second AZD1222 dose. These TCRs come from an adult who received the AZD1222 COVID-19 vaccine.

The chain is built from TRBV20-1 and TRBJ1-1, with TRBD1 matching over 8 bases. CDR1 DFQATT and CDR2 SNEGSKA come from the germline V gene (reference sequence). The CDR3 is made up of 11 amino acids. Unmatched junction bases numbered 5, after V lost 6 bases and J lost 8 bases. The CDR3 DNA sequence: TGCAGTGCAGCGGGGACAGGAGAAGCTTTCTTT. This codes for CSAAGTGEAFF.

The chain joins TRBV28 to TRBJ1-2; the match to TRBD1 covers 7 bases. V lost 6 bases, J lost 5 bases, and 15 bases stayed unmatched. This CDR3 comprises 16 residues. Per germline, CDR1 MDHEN and CDR2 SYDVKM. CDR3 in amino acids: CASSTQRTGKTYGYTF. The CDR3 nucleotides are TGTGCCAGCAGCACCCAACGGACAGGCAAAACGTATGGCTACACCTTC.